This T cell receptor beta chain was recorded in a study of blood T cell repertoires in COVID-19. Study-level background: There were acute and convalescent COVID-19 samples, and they came from the United States, Italy and Spain. Sources were T cells, B-cell-depleted T cells, or PBMCs; the material itself was cDNA or gDNA.

The CDR3 contains 13 residues. Trimming took off 0 bases at V and 4 bases at J, with 6 bases between the two ends. Germline lookup yields CDR1 SGHDN and CDR2 FVKESK. In the source study's methods: How many nucleated cells were present was estimated from reference gene primer amplification. The assay was immunoSEQ multiplex PCR, and TCRdb's table has in-frame clones only and misses some. V and J calls and clone size come straight from that table; D and trimming were deduced from the DNA. Here the sample spans roughly 100,000 clones, more than 85% being singletons. The V and J genes are TRBV14 and TRBJ1-2, with unresolved D. Material: peripheral blood. The sequence was collected from a man aged 18 to 29 with acute or convalescent COVID-19. Written as DNA, the CDR3 is TGTGCCAGCAGCCAAGAGTCGGGCTATGGCTACACCTTC. This translates into CASSQESGYGYTF.